A selection of T cell receptor beta chains follows, all from one sample in a study of blood T cell repertoires in COVID-19. Produced via immunoSEQ multiplex PCR; TCRdb's table is partial and in-frame only. This sample has 190,000 or so clones, with 85% found just once. Material for sequencing was PBMCs or T cells enriched from blood (not recorded which). All receptors derive from a man in his forties who had recovered from COVID-19. The CDR3 runs from the conserved cysteine through the conserved F or W. D genes are given only for firm matches. Not every row has a clone size; where given, it reads once, few, many or a size class.

length: 15
size: .
V: TRBV5-1
D: .
J: TRBJ1-3
DNA: TGCGCCAGCAGCCTACCGACCAGGATGGGAAACACCATATATTTT
CDR3: CASSLPTRMGNTIYF

length: 13
size: .
V: TRBV19
D: .
J: TRBJ2-5
DNA: TGTGCCAGTCAACAAAGGGGCCGGGAGACCCAGTACTTC
CDR3: CASQQRGRETQYF

length: 14
size: once
V: TRBV28
D: .
J: TRBJ1-1
DNA: TGTGCCAGCAGTTTTTCCGAAATTACAGGGGAAGCTTTCTTT
CDR3: CASSFSEITGEAFF

length: 14
size: once
V: TRBV5-1
D: .
J: TRBJ2-4
DNA: TGCGCCAGCAGCTCCGGGATAGCCAAAAACATTCAGTACTTC
CDR3: CASSSGIAKNIQYF

length: 13
size: .
V: TRBV5-6
D: .
J: TRBJ1-4
DNA: TGTGCCAGCAGCTTATATGGAGGGGAAAAACTGTTTTTT
CDR3: CASSLYGGEKLFF

length: 15
size: once
V: TRBV4-1
D: .
J: TRBJ2-7
DNA: TGCGCCAGCAGCCAAGATTGGCAGGGCTCGTACGAGCAGTACTTC
CDR3: CASSQDWQGSYEQYF

length: 14
size: .
V: TRBV18
D: TRBD1
J: TRBJ1-4
DNA: TGTGCCAGCTCGTCAGGGGGAACTAATGAAAAACTGTTTTTT
CDR3: CASSSGGTNEKLFF

length: 15
size: .
V: TRBV11-2
D: TRBD2
J: TRBJ2-1
DNA: TGTGCCAGCAGCCCGCTAGCGGGAGGGCCGTATGAGCAGTTCTTC
CDR3: CASSPLAGGPYEQFF

length: 11
size: few
V: TRBV29-1
D: TRBD1
J: TRBJ1-2
DNA: TGCAGCGTGAGACAGGGTTATGGCTACACCTTC
CDR3: CSVRQGYGYTF

length: 14
size: .
V: TRBV5-4
D: TRBD1
J: TRBJ2-2
DNA: TGTGCCAGCAGCGGGGGACAGGGTATCGGGGAGCTGTTTTTT
CDR3: CASSGGQGIGELFF

length: 14
size: many
V: TRBV6-4
D: TRBD2
J: TRBJ2-2
DNA: TGTGCCAGCAGTAGCGGGAGGGACACCGGGGAGCTGTTTTTT
CDR3: CASSSGRDTGELFF

length: 16
size: .
V: TRBV5-1
D: TRBD2
J: TRBJ2-1
DNA: TGCGCCAGCAGCTTAGTGGGACTAGCGGTAGCGGATGAGCAGTTCTTC
CDR3: CASSLVGLAVADEQFF

length: 14
size: .
V: TRBV25-1
D: .
J: TRBJ1-4
DNA: TGTGCCAGCAGTACAACCGGGAAGGCTGAAAAACTGTTTTTT
CDR3: CASSTTGKAEKLFF

length: 15
size: few
V: TRBV5-1
D: TRBD1
J: TRBJ1-4
DNA: TGCGCCAGCAGCCCCACGACAGGGTCTAATGAAAAACTGTTTTTT
CDR3: CASSPTTGSNEKLFF

length: 17
size: .
V: TRBV10-2
D: TRBD1
J: TRBJ2-7
DNA: TGCGCCAGCATCTACCCCGGGGAGGGACAGGGAACCTACGAGCAGTACTTC
CDR3: CASIYPGEGQGTYEQYF

length: 14
size: .
V: TRBV28
D: TRBD1
J: TRBJ1-3
DNA: TGTGCCAGCAGTCAAGGACAGGGAAGAAACACCATATATTTT
CDR3: CASSQGQGRNTIYF

length: 16
size: .
V: TRBV29-1
D: TRBD2
J: TRBJ2-2
DNA: TGCAGCGTTGCCCTTCGGGGGGGGACGAACACCGGGGAGCTGTTTTTT
CDR3: CSVALRGGTNTGELFF

length: 14
size: few
V: TRBV11-2
D: TRBD1
J: TRBJ2-7
DNA: TGTGCCAGCAGCTTTGATAGGGGGCTCTACGAGCAGTACTTC
CDR3: CASSFDRGLYEQYF

length: 12
size: few
V: TRBV25-1
D: .
J: TRBJ2-7
DNA: TGTGCCAGCACGGACAGTAAATACGAGCAGTACTTC
CDR3: CASTDSKYEQYF

length: 16
size: .
V: TRBV6-5
D: TRBD1
J: TRBJ2-5
DNA: TGTGCCAGCAGTTACTCCGGCCAGGGGGTAGGAGAGACCCAGTACTTC
CDR3: CASSYSGQGVGETQYF

length: 12
size: .
V: TRBV11-2
D: .
J: TRBJ2-7
DNA: TGTGCCAGCAGCGAGCTAACCTACGAGCAGTACTTC
CDR3: CASSELTYEQYF

length: 13
size: .
V: TRBV28
D: TRBD2
J: TRBJ2-7
DNA: TGTGCCAGCCAGGCGGGAGAGGGCTACGAGCAGTACTTC
CDR3: CASQAGEGYEQYF

length: 16
size: .
V: TRBV9
D: .
J: TRBJ1-2
DNA: TGTGCCAGCAGCTTTCGCAGGGAATCCCCTAACTATGGCTACACCTTC
CDR3: CASSFRRESPNYGYTF

length: 15
size: .
V: TRBV7-2
D: .
J: TRBJ2-6
DNA: TGTGCCAGCAGCCCCGTTCGGTCTGGGGCCAACGTCCTGACTTTC
CDR3: CASSPVRSGANVLTF

length: 14
size: .
V: TRBV19
D: .
J: TRBJ2-1
DNA: TGTGCCAGTACTAACCCTGGGAGCCCCAATGAGCAGTTCTTC
CDR3: CASTNPGSPNEQFF

length: 22
size: .
V: TRBV4-3
D: TRBD1
J: TRBJ1-6
DNA: TGCGCCAGCAGCCTAAAACCTGCACTGGACAGGGGGCTCGTAGGACATAATTCACCCCTCCACTTT
CDR3: CASSLKPALDRGLVGHNSPLHF

length: 13
size: .
V: TRBV5-6
D: .
J: TRBJ1-5
DNA: TGTGCCAGCAGCTTCAGGACTGGCCAGCCCCAGCATTTT
CDR3: CASSFRTGQPQHF

length: 13
size: .
V: TRBV7-2
D: .
J: TRBJ1-5
DNA: TGTGCCAGCAGCACCACAGGGAATCAGCCCCAGCATTTT
CDR3: CASSTTGNQPQHF

length: 16
size: .
V: TRBV10-3
D: .
J: TRBJ2-1
DNA: TGTGCCATCAGTGAGAACCCCGAGAGCTCCTACAATGAGCAGTTCTTC
CDR3: CAISENPESSYNEQFF

length: 12
size: .
V: TRBV19
D: .
J: TRBJ1-1
DNA: TGTGCCAGTAGCGAGAGGGGGTCTGAAGCTTTCTTT
CDR3: CASSERGSEAFF

length: 18
size: .
V: TRBV4-2
D: TRBD2
J: TRBJ2-7
DNA: TGTGCCAGCAGCAAAGGCGGAGTAGCGGGAGGCCCATCCTACGAGCAGTACTTC
CDR3: CASSKGGVAGGPSYEQYF

length: 16
size: .
V: TRBV28
D: TRBD1
J: TRBJ1-2
DNA: TGTGCCAGCAGTTCAAACTACAGGGGTCCTAACTATGGCTACACCTTC
CDR3: CASSSNYRGPNYGYTF

length: 16
size: .
V: TRBV5-6
D: TRBD1
J: TRBJ1-1
DNA: TGTGCCAGCAGCTCCTGGACAGGGGAAGAGTGGACTGAAGCTTTCTTT
CDR3: CASSSWTGEEWTEAFF

length: 12
size: .
V: TRBV28
D: .
J: TRBJ1-2
DNA: TGTGCCAGCAGTAATCAGGGAATTGGCTACACCTTC
CDR3: CASSNQGIGYTF